This T cell receptor beta chain was profiled in a study of T cells expressing NK-cell markers (dated by TCRdb to the early 2020s). The study in broad terms: In sorted CD3+CD56+NKG2C+, CD3+CD56+NKG2C- and CD3+CD56-NKG2C+ T-cell subsets from several donors, TCR beta-chain repertoires were profiled. All eight donors whose samples were sequenced were randomly selected healthy volunteers, three of them men and five women. Of the eight sequenced donors, seven were found to be HCMV-seropositive and one was found to be HCMV-seronegative. Libraries were sequenced as 2 x 150 bp reads on Illumina HiSeq 2000/2500, MiSeq or NextSeq. General conclusions and limits of the study: Whether the expanded NKG2C-expressing T cell clones were specific for HCMV antigens was left unclear. Those dominant clonotypes were again the most abundant among CD3+CD56-NKG2C+ cells in a handful of donors, at about 25-60.1%. In roughly six donors, the dominant CD3+CD56+NKG2C+ clonotypes ranked among the top 10 CD8+ clonotypes, making up about 1.0-7.5% of CD8+ T cells.

Sequencing instrument: Illumina HiSeq 2000. 5'RACE template switching, by which a universal primer site and unique molecular identifiers were added, was used to make TCR beta cDNA libraries. cDNA synthesis was primed from the TCR beta constant segment and was followed by two successive PCR amplification steps. Under the source paper's analysis protocol: MIGEC handled demultiplexing of the reads and grouping by UMI, while MiTCR was used to assemble and quantify clonotypes. To exclude erroneous sequences, only TCR cDNA sequences supported by at least two reads were retained. The tcR package was used for downstream repertoire analysis, with clonotypes matched between fractions based on CDR3 nucleotide sequence plus V segment. Antigen specificity was annotated against VDJdb with VDJmatch, allowing one amino acid substitution in CDR3. TCRdb reprocessed the reads, and each CDR3 protein sequence is entered once, without DNA. TCRdb's processing, not the study's, gives the V and J calls here. The table for this sample shows 350,000 to 450,000 distinct CDR3 sequences. The ten largest clones add up to roughly 5.2% of the sample.

CDR1 and CDR2 (LNHDA, SQIVND) derive from the germline V gene (reference sequence). Spanning cysteine to phenylalanine, the CDR3 consists of 18 amino acids. DNA for this receptor is not on file. Details on this clonotype: What antigen it recognizes has not been identified.

To determine HCMV serostatus, a commercial ELISA kit was used to detect HCMV-specific IgG in serum. Ficoll density gradient centrifugation was used to isolate peripheral blood mononuclear cells from blood. Sequencing was done on a sample of blood T cells: a sorted CD56 or NKG2C T cell subset, CD4+ or CD8+ T cells, or bulk PBMC T cells (not recorded which). The chain employs TRBV19 and TRBJ2-1; without DNA, the TCRdb call of TRBD1 cannot be checked. This receptor was taken from a man aged 18-75 years in good health. The CDR3 region has the sequence CASSEWVAPQSSYNEQFF.